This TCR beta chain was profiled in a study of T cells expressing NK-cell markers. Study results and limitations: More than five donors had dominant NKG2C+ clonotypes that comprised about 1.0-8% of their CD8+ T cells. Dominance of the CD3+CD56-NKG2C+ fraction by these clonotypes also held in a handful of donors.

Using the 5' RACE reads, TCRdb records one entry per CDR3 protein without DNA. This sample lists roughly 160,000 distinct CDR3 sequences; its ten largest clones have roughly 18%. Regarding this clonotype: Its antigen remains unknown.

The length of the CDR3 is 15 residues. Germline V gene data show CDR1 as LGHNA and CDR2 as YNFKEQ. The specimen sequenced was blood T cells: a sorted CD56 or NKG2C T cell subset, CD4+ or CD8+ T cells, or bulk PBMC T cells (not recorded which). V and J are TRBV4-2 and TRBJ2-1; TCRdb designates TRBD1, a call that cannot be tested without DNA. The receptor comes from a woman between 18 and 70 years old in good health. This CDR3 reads CASSQDGGANNEQFF.